Listed below are T cell receptor beta chains from one sample, sequenced in a study of T cell repertoires in cytomegalovirus infection. Using its own MiXCR run on the reads, TCRdb lists one record per CDR3 protein. Among approximately 1,000,000 distinct CDR3 sequences listed, less than 40% were seen once. Which antigens these TCRs recognize remains unknown. The sequencing here drew on cultured CD8+ T cells from PBMCs, taken from culture after CMV antigen stimulation. The receptors here all came from a human donor in good health (CMV status not recorded). Some clones in this sample may be carry-over from other donors' samples. The CDR3 runs from the conserved cysteine through the conserved F or W. D genes are given only for firm matches. Clone sizes are given selectively: once, few, many, or a class where the clone is expanded.

v_call	clone_size	d_call	j_call	cdr3_nt	cdr3_aa
TRBV19	few	NA	TRBJ1-5	TGTGCCAGTATGCTTGGCAATCAGCCCCAGCATTTT	CASMLGNQPQHF
TRBV27	few	TRBD1	TRBJ2-6	TGTGCCAGCAGTTTATGGGGACAGGGGCCTGGGGCCAACGTCCTGACTTTC	CASSLWGQGPGANVLTF
TRBV6-2/TRBV6-3	NA	NA	TRBJ1-1	TGTGCCAGCAGTGCCGACTTCGGACACACTGAAGCTTTCTTT	CASSADFGHTEAFF
TRBV18	NA	NA	TRBJ1-1	TGTGCCAGCTCACCCTACGGACAGATGAACACTGAAGCTTTCTTT	CASSPYGQMNTEAFF
TRBV25-1	NA	TRBD1	TRBJ1-2	TGTGCCAGCAACGACAGGGGAGGGAATGGCTACACCTTC	CASNDRGGNGYTF
TRBV7-6	NA	TRBD2	TRBJ2-5	TGTGCCAGCAGCCCTCGTTGGAGCGCGGGAGAGGCCCAGTACTTC	CASSPRWSAGEAQYF
TRBV7-2	few	NA	TRBJ2-7	TGTGCCAGCAGCTTGGCCTCGGGTGCCTACGAGCAGTACTTC	CASSLASGAYEQYF
TRBV27	NA	NA	TRBJ1-6	TGTGCCAGCAGTTTATCCTGGGGGGATTATAACCCCTCACCCCTCCACTTT	CASSLSWGDYNPSPLHF
TRBV7-3	NA	TRBD2	TRBJ2-1	TGTGCCAGCAGCTTAAGGGCTAGCGGGGCCTCTTACAATGAGCAGTTCTTC	CASSLRASGASYNEQFF
TRBV15	few	TRBD2	TRBJ2-1	TGTGCCACCAGCAGAGTTAGCGGGCAGTACAATGAGCAGTTCTTC	CATSRVSGQYNEQFF
TRBV11-1	few	NA	TRBJ2-1	TGTGCCAGCAGCTTAGCAAGGGCCGGCTCCTACAATGAGCAGTTCTTC	CASSLARAGSYNEQFF
TRBV20-1	NA	NA	TRBJ2-6	TGCAGTGCTAAGAGATGGTACGGCTCTGGGGCCAACGTCCTGACTTTC	CSAKRWYGSGANVLTF
TRBV20-1	few	TRBD2	TRBJ2-5	TGCAGTGCTTCTATAGCGGGGGCTGAGGAGACCCAGTACTTC	CSASIAGAEETQYF
TRBV4-1	few	NA	TRBJ2-5	TGCGCCAGCAGCCAAGATTCTGGGCGTAGGGAGACCCAGTACTTC	CASSQDSGRRETQYF
TRBV7-2	many	TRBD1	TRBJ1-1	TGTGCCAGCAGCTTAGTATCCGGACAGGGAGGATGGAACACTGAAGCTTTCTTT	CASSLVSGQGGWNTEAFF
TRBV7-2	many	TRBD2	TRBJ2-7	TGTGCCAGCAGCGCCTCAGCGGGGTACTTAGTCTCCTACGAGCAGTACTTC	CASSASAGYLVSYEQYF
TRBV5-1	many	TRBD1	TRBJ1-2	TGCGCCAGCAGCTTTCGACAGGGGCCTACGGCTAACTATGGCTACACCTTC	CASSFRQGPTANYGYTF
TRBV6-1	many	NA	TRBJ1-1	TGTGCCAGCACACCGCGGGACCGATACACTGAAGCTTTCTTT	CASTPRDRYTEAFF
TRBV12-3/TRBV12-4	NA	NA	TRBJ1-4	TGTGCCAGCAGTTTAGGAGCCGAAAAACTGTTTTTT	CASSLGAEKLFF
TRBV7-4	NA	NA	TRBJ1-2	TGTGCCAGCAGCTTGCTTGGGGCGCCCAACTATGGCTACACCTTC	CASSLLGAPNYGYTF
TRBV7-6	few	NA	TRBJ1-1	TGTGCCAGCAGTGCTCCAGAGAGTAGTACCACTGAAGCTTTCTTT	CASSAPESSTTEAFF
TRBV7-3	few	TRBD1	TRBJ2-1	TGTGCCAGCAGCTTAATAGGGCAGGGGGCCCCGTACAATGAGCAGTTCTTC	CASSLIGQGAPYNEQFF
TRBV5-1	few	TRBD1	TRBJ1-4	TGCGCCAGCAGTGTTAGGACAGGGGGGGACGAAAAACTGTTTTTT	CASSVRTGGDEKLFF
TRBV7-9	few	NA	TRBJ2-5	TGTGCCAGCAGCTTAGTCGGTGGGAACAGAAAAGAGACCCAGTACTTC	CASSLVGGNRKETQYF
TRBV29-1	NA	NA	TRBJ2-2	TGCAGCGCCCCGACCCCAGGGTCCGGGGAGCTGTTTTTT	CSAPTPGSGELFF
TRBV7-2	many	NA	TRBJ1-1	TGTGCCAGCAGCCTTGTTGGGCAAAAAACTTCGGGAGCTTTCTTT	CASSLVGQKTSGAFF
TRBV11-3	many	NA	TRBJ2-2	TGTGCCAGCAGCTGCCGTCCCGGGACATGCACCGGGGAGCTGTTTTTT	CASSCRPGTCTGELFF
TRBV4-2	NA	TRBD2	TRBJ2-1	TGTGCCAGCAGCCACCCGAAGGGCGTAGCGGGGGCGGTGCGCAATGAGCAGTTCTTC	CASSHPKGVAGAVRNEQFF
TRBV6-1	NA	TRBD1	TRBJ2-1	TGTGCCAGCAGTCCTTGGGACAGTGGCCTCAATGAGCAGTTCTTC	CASSPWDSGLNEQFF
TRBV7-9	few	NA	TRBJ2-2	TGTGCCAGCAGTCATCGTTTCGGGACCCCCGGGGAGCTGTTTTTT	CASSHRFGTPGELFF
TRBV15	few	NA	TRBJ2-1	TGTGCCACCAGCAGAGATGGGGGTTCCTACAATGAGCAGTTCTTC	CATSRDGGSYNEQFF
TRBV7-6	NA	NA	TRBJ1-1	TGTGCCAGCAGGTCGGGACTCTCTAGTAGAGCTTTCTTT	CASRSGLSSRAFF
TRBV19	NA	TRBD2	TRBJ2-1	TGTGCCACCGGACTAGCGGGGGTCAGCACTGAGCAGTTCTTC	CATGLAGVSTEQFF
TRBV7-6	NA	NA	TRBJ1-2	TGTGCCGGAAGGGGACAACTGGGGTTAGACTATGGCTACACCTTC	CAGRGQLGLDYGYTF
TRBV5-4	NA	NA	TRBJ2-2	TGTGCCAGCAGCTTGGTGGGGGGCGCTTTAGCCGGGGAGCTGTTTTTT	CASSLVGGALAGELFF
TRBV7-8	few	TRBD1	TRBJ1-5	TGTGCCAGCAGCTCGACAGGGGAGCCCCAGCATTTT	CASSSTGEPQHF
TRBV14	NA	NA	TRBJ2-3	TGTGCCAGCAGCCAAAATGGGCCAGATACGCAGTATTTT	CASSQNGPDTQYF
TRBV6-6	few	NA	TRBJ1-2	TGTGCCAGCAGACAACAGGGAGCTAACTATGGCTACACCTTC	CASRQQGANYGYTF
TRBV27	few	TRBD1	TRBJ2-1	TGTGCCAGCAGTTGGACCGGGACAGGGGACAATGAGCAGTTCTTC	CASSWTGTGDNEQFF
TRBV20-1	NA	TRBD1	TRBJ2-5	TGCAGTGCTAGATCGGGGACAGGGGGTGTGACCCAGTACTTC	CSARSGTGGVTQYF
TRBV7-9	few	NA	TRBJ2-1	TGTGCCAGCAGCGCACCCCAGGGGAGGAATGAGCAGTTCTTC	CASSAPQGRNEQFF
TRBV12-3/TRBV12-4	NA	NA	TRBJ1-4	TGTGCCAGCAGTTTTTTAGTACATACAGGGATTAAGGTCGATGAAAAACTGTTTTTT	CASSFLVHTGIKVDEKLFF
TRBV9	few	NA	TRBJ2-5	TGTGCCAGCAGCGTAGACACATTAGAGACCCAGTACTTC	CASSVDTLETQYF
TRBV7-6	few	NA	TRBJ2-3	TGTGCCAGCAGCTTAGCTCCCGGGACCCTCACAGATACGCAGTATTTT	CASSLAPGTLTDTQYF
TRBV12-3/TRBV12-4	many	TRBD1	TRBJ1-1	TGTGCCAGCAGTTTCACAGGGGGCGGTCGGACTGAAGCTTTCTTT	CASSFTGGGRTEAFF
TRBV7-6	many	NA	TRBJ2-1	TGTGCCAGCAGCTCTAGCAGAGGGGAGCAGTTCTTC	CASSSSRGEQFF
TRBV7-8	many	NA	TRBJ1-5	TGTGCCAGCAACGCCGGGGTTAGCAATCAGCCCCAGCATTTT	CASNAGVSNQPQHF
TRBV6-2/TRBV6-3	NA	TRBD1	TRBJ2-3	TGTGCCAGCAGTAACAGGGGGCGCTCAGATACGCAGTATTTT	CASSNRGRSDTQYF
TRBV28	NA	TRBD1	TRBJ1-4	TGTGCCAGCAGACCTGGGACAGCAACTAATGAAAAACTGTTTTTT	CASRPGTATNEKLFF
TRBV27	NA	NA	TRBJ2-3	TGTGCCACCCAAACGCCAGGGGCGGGGGACACAGATACGCAGTATTTT	CATQTPGAGDTDTQYF
TRBV10-3	once	NA	TRBJ2-5	TGTGCCATCAGTGAATCCGGGACGAGTGAGACCCAGTACTTC	CAISESGTSETQYF
TRBV28	NA	NA	TRBJ2-3	TGTGCCAGCAGTTTTCCCGTGCAGGACGGTACAGATACGCAGTATTTT	CASSFPVQDGTDTQYF
TRBV20-1	NA	NA	TRBJ2-1	TGCAGTGCTCTATGGACCAGCACGAATGAGCAGTTCTTC	CSALWTSTNEQFF